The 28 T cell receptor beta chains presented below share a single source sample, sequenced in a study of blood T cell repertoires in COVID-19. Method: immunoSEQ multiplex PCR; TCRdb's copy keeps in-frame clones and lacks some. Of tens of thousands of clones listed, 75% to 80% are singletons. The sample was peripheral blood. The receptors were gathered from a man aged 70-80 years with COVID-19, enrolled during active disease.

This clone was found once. CDR3 loop: CASSPGTDTQYF. CDR3 DNA sequence: TGTGCCAGCAGTCCCGGCACAGATACGCAGTATTTT. The V and J genes are TRBV12-3 or TRBV12-4 and TRBJ2-3; D is ambiguous. The CDR3 is 12 residues long. V lost 5 bases and J 1 base, leaving 4 bases between the germline ends.

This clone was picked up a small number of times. This CDR3 reads CAINRGTGDSPLHF. The CDR3 coding sequence is TGTGCCATCAATAGGGGGACAGGGGATTCACCCCTCCACTTT. This chain connects TRBV10-3 to TRBJ1-6, with 10 bases aligning to TRBD1. The germline CDR1 and CDR2 sequences are ENHRY and SYGVKD. The CDR3 runs to 14 residues. With V trimmed by 7 bases and J by 8 bases, 5 bases remained unmatched.

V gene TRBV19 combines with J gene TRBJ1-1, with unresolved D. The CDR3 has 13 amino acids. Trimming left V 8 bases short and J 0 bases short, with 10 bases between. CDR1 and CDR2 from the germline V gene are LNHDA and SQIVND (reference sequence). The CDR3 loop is CASGELMNTEAFF. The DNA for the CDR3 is TGTGCCAGTGGAGAGTTAATGAACACTGAAGCTTTCTTT.

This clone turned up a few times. CDR3 bases: TGTGCCAGCAGCTTAGTTAACAGGGGGCGCCACACCGGGGAGCTGTTTTTT. It yields the protein CASSLVNRGRHTGELFF. J is TRBJ2-2 and V is TRBV11-3; 9 positions match TRBD1. Germline assignment: CDR1 SGHNT and CDR2 YENEEA. The CDR3 sequence is 17 residues long. Trimming removed 1 base from V and 3 bases from J; junction bases left unmatched: 6. The entire variable domain, with the rest obtained from reference TRBV11-3 and TRBJ2-2, is as follows: EAGVVQSPRYKIIEKKQPVAFWCNPISGHNTLYWYLQNLGQGPELLIRYENEEAVDDSQLPKDRFSAERLKGVDSTLKIQPAELGDSAVYLCASSLVNRGRHTGELFFGEGSRLTVL.

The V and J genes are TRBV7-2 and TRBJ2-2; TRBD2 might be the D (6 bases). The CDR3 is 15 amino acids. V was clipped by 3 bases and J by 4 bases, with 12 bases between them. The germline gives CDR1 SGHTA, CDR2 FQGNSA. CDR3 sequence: CASSLTGVPTGELFF. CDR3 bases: TGTGCCAGCAGCTTGACGGGAGTTCCCACCGGGGAGCTGTTTTTT.

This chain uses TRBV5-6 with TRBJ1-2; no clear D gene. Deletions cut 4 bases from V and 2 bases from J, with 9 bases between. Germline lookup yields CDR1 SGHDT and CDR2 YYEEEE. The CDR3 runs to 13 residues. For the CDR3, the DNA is TGTGCCAGCAGCCCCTCCTTAAACTATGGCTACACCTTC. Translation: CASSPSLNYGYTF.

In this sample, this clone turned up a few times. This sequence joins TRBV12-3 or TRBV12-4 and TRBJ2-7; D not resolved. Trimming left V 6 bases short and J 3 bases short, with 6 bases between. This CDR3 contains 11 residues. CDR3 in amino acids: CASSAGYEQYF. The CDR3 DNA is TGTGCCAGCAGCGCAGGCTACGAGCAGTACTTC.

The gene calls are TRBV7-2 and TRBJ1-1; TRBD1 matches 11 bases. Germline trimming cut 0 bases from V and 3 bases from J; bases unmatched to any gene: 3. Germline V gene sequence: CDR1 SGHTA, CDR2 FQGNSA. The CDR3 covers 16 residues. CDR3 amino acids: CASSLAGTGGYTEAFF. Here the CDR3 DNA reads TGTGCCAGCAGCTTAGCCGGGACAGGGGGATACACTGAAGCTTTCTTT.

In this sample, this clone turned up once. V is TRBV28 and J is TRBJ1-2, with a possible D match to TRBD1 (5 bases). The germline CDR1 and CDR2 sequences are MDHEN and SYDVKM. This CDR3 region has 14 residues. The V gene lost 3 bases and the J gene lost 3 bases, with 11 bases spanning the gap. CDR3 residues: CASSFPGEYYGYTF. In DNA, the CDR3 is TGTGCCAGCAGTTTTCCGGGGGAGTACTATGGCTACACCTTC.

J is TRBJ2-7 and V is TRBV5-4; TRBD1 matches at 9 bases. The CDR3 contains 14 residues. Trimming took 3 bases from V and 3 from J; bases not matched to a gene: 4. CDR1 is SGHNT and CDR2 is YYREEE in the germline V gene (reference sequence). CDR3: CASSWTGDSYEQYF. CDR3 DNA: TGTGCCAGCAGCTGGACAGGGGACAGCTACGAGCAGTACTTC.

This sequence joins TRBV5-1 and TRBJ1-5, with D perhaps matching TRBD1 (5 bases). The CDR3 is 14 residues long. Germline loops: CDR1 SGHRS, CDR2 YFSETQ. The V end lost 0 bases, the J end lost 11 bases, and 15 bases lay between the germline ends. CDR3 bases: TGCGCCAGCAGCTTGGGACAGCCACTTGTGACCCAGCATTTT. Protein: CASSLGQPLVTQHF.

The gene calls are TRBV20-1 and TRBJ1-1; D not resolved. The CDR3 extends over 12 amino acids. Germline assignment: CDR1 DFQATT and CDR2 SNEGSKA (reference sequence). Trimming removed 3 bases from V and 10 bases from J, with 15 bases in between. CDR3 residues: CSASPGGLGAFF. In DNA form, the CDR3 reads TGCAGTGCTAGTCCTGGCGGGCTAGGAGCTTTCTTT.

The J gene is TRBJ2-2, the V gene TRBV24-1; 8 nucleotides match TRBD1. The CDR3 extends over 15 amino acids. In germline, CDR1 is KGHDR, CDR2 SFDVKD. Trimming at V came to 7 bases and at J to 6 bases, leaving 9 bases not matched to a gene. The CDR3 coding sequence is TGTGCCACCAGCCCCCCCGCAGGGGGCCCCGGGGAGCTGTTTTTT. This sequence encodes CATSPPAGGPGELFF.

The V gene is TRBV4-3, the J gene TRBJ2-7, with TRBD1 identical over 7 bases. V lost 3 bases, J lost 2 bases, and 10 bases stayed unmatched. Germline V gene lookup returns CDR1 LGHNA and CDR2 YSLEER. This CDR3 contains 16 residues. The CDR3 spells CASSQSIPGQTYEQYF. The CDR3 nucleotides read TGCGCCAGCAGCCAGTCCATCCCGGGACAGACCTACGAGCAGTACTTC.

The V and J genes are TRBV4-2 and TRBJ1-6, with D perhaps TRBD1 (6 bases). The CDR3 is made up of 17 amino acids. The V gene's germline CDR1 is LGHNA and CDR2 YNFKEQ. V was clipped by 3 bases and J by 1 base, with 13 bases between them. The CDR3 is CASSHPKDRSYNSPLHF. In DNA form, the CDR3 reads TGTGCCAGCAGCCACCCCAAAGACAGGTCCTATAATTCACCCCTCCACTTT.

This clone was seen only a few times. The CDR3 is CASSPMSYNEQFF. CDR3 sequence (DNA): TGTGCCAGCAGTCCCATGTCCTACAATGAGCAGTTCTTC. V gene TRBV27 combines with J gene TRBJ2-1; D unclear. Trimming took 5 bases from V and 1 from J, leaving 6 bases between them. The CDR3 loop spans 13 amino acids. CDR1 is MNHEY and CDR2 is SMNVEV in the germline V gene (reference sequence).

CDR3 DNA sequence: TGTGCCAGCACCCCCCCCGGGAGCCCCGGCGGCTACACCTTC. It codes for CASTPPGSPGGYTF. The V gene is TRBV28, the J gene TRBJ1-2, with D unclear. Per germline, CDR1 MDHEN and CDR2 SYDVKM. The ends were cut back, 7 bases at V and 8 bases at J, with 20 bases in the middle. CDR3 length: 14 amino acids.

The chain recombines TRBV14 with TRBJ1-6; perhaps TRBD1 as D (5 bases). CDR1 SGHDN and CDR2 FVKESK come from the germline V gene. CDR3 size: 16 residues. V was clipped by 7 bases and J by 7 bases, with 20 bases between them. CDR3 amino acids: CASKGPDTAGNSPLHF. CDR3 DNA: TGTGCCAGCAAGGGTCCGGACACGGCGGGGAATTCACCCCTCCACTTT. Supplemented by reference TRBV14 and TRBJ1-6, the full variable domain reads EAGVTQFPSHSVIEKGQTVTLRCDPISGHDNLYWYRRVMGKEIKFLLHFVKESKQDESGMPNNRFLAERTGGTYSTLKVQPAELEDSGVYFCASKGPDTAGNSPLHFGNGTRLTVT.

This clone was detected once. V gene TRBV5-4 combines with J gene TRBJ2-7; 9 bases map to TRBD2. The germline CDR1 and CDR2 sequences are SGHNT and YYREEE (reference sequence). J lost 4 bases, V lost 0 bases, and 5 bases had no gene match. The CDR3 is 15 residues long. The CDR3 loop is CASSLVSGRGYEQYF. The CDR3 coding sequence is TGTGCCAGCAGCTTGGTTAGCGGGAGAGGGTACGAGCAGTACTTC.

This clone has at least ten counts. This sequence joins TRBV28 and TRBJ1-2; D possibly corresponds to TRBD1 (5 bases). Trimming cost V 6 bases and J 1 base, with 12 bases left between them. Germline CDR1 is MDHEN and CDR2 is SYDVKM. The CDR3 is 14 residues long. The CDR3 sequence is CASRGLPLNYGYTF. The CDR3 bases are TGTGCCAGCAGGGGGCTACCACTTAACTATGGCTACACCTTC.

CDR3 coding DNA: TGTGCCAGCACTATACTGGCGGGAGGTACCTACAATGAGCAGTTCTTC. It yields the protein CASTILAGGTYNEQFF. The chain is built from TRBV7-6 and TRBJ2-1; TRBD2 aligns across 8 bases. Unmatched junction bases numbered 10, after V lost 7 bases and J lost 2 bases. Germline assignment: CDR1 SGHVS and CDR2 FNYEAQ. The CDR3 consists of 16 residues.

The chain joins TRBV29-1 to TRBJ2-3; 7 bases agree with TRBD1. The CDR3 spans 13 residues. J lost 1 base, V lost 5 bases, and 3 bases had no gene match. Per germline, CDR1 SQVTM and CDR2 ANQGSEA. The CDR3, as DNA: TGCAGCGTTACCGGACAGGGCACAGATACGCAGTATTTT. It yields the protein CSVTGQGTDTQYF.

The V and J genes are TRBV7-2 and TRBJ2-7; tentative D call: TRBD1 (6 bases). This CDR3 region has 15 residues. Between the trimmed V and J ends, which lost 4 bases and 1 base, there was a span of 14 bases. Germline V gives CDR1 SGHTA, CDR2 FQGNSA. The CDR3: CASSSGHQRSYEQYF. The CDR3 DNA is TGTGCCAGCAGCTCGGGACACCAGCGTTCCTACGAGCAGTACTTC.

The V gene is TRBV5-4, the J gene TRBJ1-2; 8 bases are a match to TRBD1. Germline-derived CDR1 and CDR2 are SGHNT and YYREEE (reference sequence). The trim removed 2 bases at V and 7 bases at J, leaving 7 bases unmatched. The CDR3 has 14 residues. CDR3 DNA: TGTGCCAGCAGCTTACAGGGGGTATTGGGTGGCTACACCTTC. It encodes CASSLQGVLGGYTF.

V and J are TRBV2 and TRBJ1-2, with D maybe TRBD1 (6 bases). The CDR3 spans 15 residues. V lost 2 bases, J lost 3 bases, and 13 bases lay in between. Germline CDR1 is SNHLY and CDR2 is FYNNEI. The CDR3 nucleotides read TGTGCCAGCAGTGAAAACAGGGAACTTCACTATGGCTACACCTTC. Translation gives CASSENRELHYGYTF.

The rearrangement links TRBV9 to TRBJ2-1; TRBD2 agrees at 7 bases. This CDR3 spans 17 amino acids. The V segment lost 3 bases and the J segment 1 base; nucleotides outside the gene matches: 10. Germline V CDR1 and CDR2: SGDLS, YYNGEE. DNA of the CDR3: TGTGCCAGCAGCGACCCGCTTCTAGCGGAATCCTACAATGAGCAGTTCTTC. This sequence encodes CASSDPLLAESYNEQFF.

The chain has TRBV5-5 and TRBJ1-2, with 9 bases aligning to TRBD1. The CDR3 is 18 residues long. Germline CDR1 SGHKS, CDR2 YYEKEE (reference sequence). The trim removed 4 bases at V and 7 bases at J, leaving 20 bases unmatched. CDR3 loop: CASSGQDFGTGWFSGYTF. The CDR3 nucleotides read TGTGCCAGCAGCGGGCAAGATTTTGGGACAGGGTGGTTCTCTGGCTACACCTTC.

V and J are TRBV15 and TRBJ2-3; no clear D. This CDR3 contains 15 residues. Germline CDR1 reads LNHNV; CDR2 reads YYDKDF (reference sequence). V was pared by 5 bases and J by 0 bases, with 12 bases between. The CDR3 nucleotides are TGTGCCACCAGCTTCTCGACTTCAAGCACAGATACGCAGTATTTT. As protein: CATSFSTSSTDTQYF.